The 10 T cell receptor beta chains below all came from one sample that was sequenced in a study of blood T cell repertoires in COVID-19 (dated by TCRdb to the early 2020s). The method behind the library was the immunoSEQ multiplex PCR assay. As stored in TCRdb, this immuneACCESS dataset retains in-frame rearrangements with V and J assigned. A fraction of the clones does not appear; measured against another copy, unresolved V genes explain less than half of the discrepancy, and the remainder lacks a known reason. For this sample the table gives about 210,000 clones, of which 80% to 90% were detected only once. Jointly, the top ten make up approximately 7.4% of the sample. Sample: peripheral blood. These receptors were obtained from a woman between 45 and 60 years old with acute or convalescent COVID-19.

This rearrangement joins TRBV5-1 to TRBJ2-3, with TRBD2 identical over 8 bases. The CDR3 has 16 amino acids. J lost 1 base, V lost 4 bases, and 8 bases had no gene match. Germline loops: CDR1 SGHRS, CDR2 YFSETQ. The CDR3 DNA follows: TGCGCCAGCAGCCTGGCCAGCGGGAGTGGCACAGATACGCAGTATTTT. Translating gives CASSLASGSGTDTQYF.

The CDR3 reads CASSQDRRSLYYGYTF. CDR3 DNA sequence: TGCGCCAGCAGCCAAGACAGAAGGAGTCTCTACTATGGCTACACCTTC. The chain combines TRBV4-1 with TRBJ1-2; D remains unclear. CDR3 length: 16 residues. CDR1 and CDR2 from the germline V gene are MGHRA and YSYEKL. The ends were cut back, 0 bases at V and 3 bases at J, with 14 bases in the middle.

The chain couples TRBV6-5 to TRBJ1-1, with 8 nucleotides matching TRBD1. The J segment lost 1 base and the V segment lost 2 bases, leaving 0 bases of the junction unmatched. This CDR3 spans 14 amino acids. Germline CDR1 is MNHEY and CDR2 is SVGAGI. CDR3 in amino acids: CASSYGQGNTEAFF. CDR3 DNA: TGTGCCAGCAGTTACGGACAGGGGAACACTGAAGCTTTCTTT.

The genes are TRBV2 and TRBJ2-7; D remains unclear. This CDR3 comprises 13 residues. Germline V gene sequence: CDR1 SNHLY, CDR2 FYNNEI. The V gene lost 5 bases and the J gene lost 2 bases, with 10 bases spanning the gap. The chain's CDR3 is CASSLQATYEQYF. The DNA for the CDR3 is TGTGCCAGCAGTCTCCAGGCAACCTACGAGCAGTACTTC.

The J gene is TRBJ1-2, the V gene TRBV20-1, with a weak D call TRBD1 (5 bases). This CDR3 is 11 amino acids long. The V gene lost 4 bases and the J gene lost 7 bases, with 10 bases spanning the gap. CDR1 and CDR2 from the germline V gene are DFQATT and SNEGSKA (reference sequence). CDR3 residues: CSATREGGYTF. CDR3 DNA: TGCAGTGCTACCAGGGAGGGTGGCTACACCTTC.

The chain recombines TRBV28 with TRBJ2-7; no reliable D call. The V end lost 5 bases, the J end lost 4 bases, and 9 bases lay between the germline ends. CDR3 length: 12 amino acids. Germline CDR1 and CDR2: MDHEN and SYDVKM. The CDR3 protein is CASSTSGYEQYF. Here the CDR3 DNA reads TGTGCCAGCAGTACCTCAGGTTACGAGCAGTACTTC. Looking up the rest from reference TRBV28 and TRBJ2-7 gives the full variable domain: DVKVTQSSRYLVKRTGEKVFLECVQDMDHENMFWYRQDPGLGLRLIYFSYDVKMKEKGDIPEGYSVSREKKERFSLILESASTNQTSMYLCASSTSGYEQYFGPGTRLTVT.

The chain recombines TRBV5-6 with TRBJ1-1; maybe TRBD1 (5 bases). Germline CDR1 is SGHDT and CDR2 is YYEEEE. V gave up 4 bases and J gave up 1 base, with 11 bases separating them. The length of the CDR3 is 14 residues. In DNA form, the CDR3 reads TGTGCCAGCAGCCCAACTACAGGGAACACTGAAGCTTTCTTT. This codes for CASSPTTGNTEAFF.

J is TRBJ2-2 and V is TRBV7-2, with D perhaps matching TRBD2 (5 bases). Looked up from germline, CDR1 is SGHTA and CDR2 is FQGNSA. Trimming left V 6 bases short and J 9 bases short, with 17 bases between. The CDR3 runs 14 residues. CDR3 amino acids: CASSFTLASRELFF. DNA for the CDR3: TGTGCCAGCAGTTTCACCTTAGCGAGCCGGGAGCTGTTTTTT.

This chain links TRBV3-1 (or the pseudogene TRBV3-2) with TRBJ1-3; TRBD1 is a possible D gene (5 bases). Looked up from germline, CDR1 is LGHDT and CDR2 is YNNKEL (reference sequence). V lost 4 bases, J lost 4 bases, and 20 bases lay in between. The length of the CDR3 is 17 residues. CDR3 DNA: TGTGCCAGCAGCCTCCAAATCCCCGGGACTGCCGGAAACACCATATATTTT. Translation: CASSLQIPGTAGNTIYF.

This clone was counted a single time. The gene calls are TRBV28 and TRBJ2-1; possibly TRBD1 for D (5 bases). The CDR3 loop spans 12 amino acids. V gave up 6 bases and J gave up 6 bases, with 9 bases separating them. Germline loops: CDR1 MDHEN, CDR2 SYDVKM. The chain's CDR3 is CASSSRGNEQFF. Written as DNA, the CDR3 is TGTGCCAGCAGCTCTAGGGGCAATGAGCAGTTCTTC.